This TCR beta chain stems from a study of blood T cell repertoires in COVID-19. Profiled with immunoSEQ multiplex PCR; TCRdb holds only in-frame clones, not every one. Here the sample spans 200,000 to 250,000 clones, 84% being singletons. Germline V gives CDR1 MNHEY, CDR2 SVGAGI. The V end was cut by 6 bases, the J end by 4 bases, with 3 bases between. CDR3 length equals 10 residues. The participants were between roughly 18 and 100 years old and came from about two dozen US areas. Cohorts were determined from participant-reported clinical history. The clonotype originates from a woman aged 40-49 years who had recovered from COVID-19. Sequencing was performed on PBMCs or T cells enriched from blood (not recorded which). The genes are TRBV6-5 and TRBJ1-1; no definite D call. The CDR3 bases are TGTGCCAGCAGGGCCACTGAAGCTTTCTTT. Protein sequence: CASRATEAFF.